The present entry profiles one TCR beta chain with its context. Its antigen is undetermined. This CDR3 spans 15 amino acids. Germline values: CDR1 MGHRA, CDR2 YSYEKL. Trimming removed 0 bases at V and 2 bases at J, with 10 bases between. Use of 60 Vbeta and 13 Jbeta primers characterized the PCR. Here immunoSEQ multiplex PCR was the method, and the copy in TCRdb shows in-frame clones only, minus some. This table has more than 95,000 clones, roughly 79% appearing once. This record belongs to a study of cytomegalovirus exposure and HLA in healthy donors. Overall study findings and caveats: The study designated roughly 150 TCR beta chains cytomegalovirus-associated. Among the most significant clusters, several appeared linked to common viral pathogens in a later analysis. One later analysis reportedly identified an Asian-associated ancestry cluster that showed fewer N-insertions than the roughly 670-donor mean. Sequencing artifact likely explains a cluster of highly shared sequence variants.

The receptor was isolated from a woman aged 18-29 years in good health and CMV-seronegative. The sequencing input was PBMCs. The chain carries TRBV4-1 and TRBJ1-2; D is ambiguous. The CDR3 coding sequence is TGCGCCAGCAGCCAAGATCCTGCCGGGAACTATGGCTACACCTTC. Residues: CASSQDPAGNYGYTF.